This T cell receptor (beta chain) came from a study of shared T cell receptors in the human thymus. Germline V gene sequence: CDR1 SNHLY, CDR2 FYNNEI. The CDR3 consists of 13 residues. Trimming shortened V by 6 bases and J by 2 bases, and 11 bases separated the two germline ends. Sequenced by immunoSEQ multiplex PCR; TCRdb stores in-frame clones only, minus some. The sample includes some 660,000 clones, around 87% seen only once; the top ten take 0.0094%. The data were also submitted as part of a second study, on human thymus T cells. Per that study: A high degree of thymic repertoire overlap among unrelated individuals was reported in related research.

The rearrangement links TRBV2 to TRBJ2-7; D might be TRBD2 (6 bases). Input material: thymocytes. The clonotype comes from a boy less than two years old with a congenital heart defect. CDR3 in DNA: TGTGCCAGCAGCGGGACTTTAACCTACGAGCAGTACTTC. It translates to CASSGTLTYEQYF.